The 8 T cell receptor beta chains below all came from one sample that was sequenced in a study of blood T cell repertoires in COVID-19. Profiling relied on immunoSEQ multiplex PCR, and the TCRdb table lists in-frame clones only, not all of them. The sample consists of under 300,000 clones, 90% of them appearing once. Sequenced: peripheral blood. These receptors were taken from a woman in her thirties or forties with acute or convalescent COVID-19.

CDR3 DNA sequence: TGCAGCGTAGTACCGGGACAGGGTTCTTACAATGAGCAGTTCTTC. It codes for CSVVPGQGSYNEQFF. V is TRBV29-1 and J is TRBJ2-1; 9 positions agree with TRBD1. The CDR3 totals 15 residues. Germline V gene data show CDR1 as SQVTM and CDR2 as ANQGSEA. With 6 bases clipped from V and 4 bases from J, the junction kept 10 bases outside the gene matches.

The gene calls are TRBV5-1 and TRBJ2-1; TRBD1 aligns across 11 bases. The V segment lost 1 base and the J segment 9 bases; nucleotides outside the gene matches: 9. CDR1 is SGHRS and CDR2 is YFSETQ in the germline V gene. The length of the CDR3 is 16 residues. CDR3 coding DNA: TGCGCCAGCAGCTTGTTTCGGGACAGGGGGGAGGGTGAGCAGTTCTTC. Its protein product is CASSLFRDRGEGEQFF.

The V and J genes are TRBV5-4 and TRBJ2-1, with D uncertain. Germline CDR1 reads SGHNT; CDR2 reads YYREEE (reference sequence). CDR3 size: 15 residues. The V gene lost 3 bases and the J gene lost 0 bases, with 10 bases spanning the gap. The CDR3 sequence: CASSSDTSSYNEQFF. DNA of the CDR3: TGTGCCAGCAGCTCTGACACGAGCTCCTACAATGAGCAGTTCTTC.

This clone was seen once. The CDR3 loop is CASSFLAGAKDTQYF. The DNA of the CDR3 is TGTGCCAGCAGCTTCCTAGCGGGGGCGAAAGATACGCAGTATTTT. This sequence joins TRBV7-2 and TRBJ2-3, with 10 bases identical to TRBD2. The CDR3 contains 15 residues. Germline CDR1 SGHTA, CDR2 FQGNSA. V dropped 3 bases and J dropped 5; count of bases not matched to a gene: 5.

V usage is TRBV7-8 and J usage is TRBJ1-5, with a tentative D call TRBD1 (5 bases). Deletions cut 0 bases from V and 3 bases from J, with 15 bases between. The V gene's germline CDR1 is SGHVS and CDR2 FQNEAQ. The CDR3 is made up of 17 amino acids. The CDR3 here is CASSLATVNIANQPQHF. The CDR3 bases are TGTGCCAGCAGCTTAGCGACAGTTAATATCGCCAATCAGCCCCAGCATTTT.

The chain employs TRBV7-8 and TRBJ2-3, with TRBD1 identical over 8 bases. V trimming: 4 bases; J trimming: 2 bases; junction bases outside the gene matches: 5. The germline V gene has CDR1 SGHVS and CDR2 FQNEAQ. The CDR3 loop spans 15 amino acids. The CDR3 nucleotides are TGTGCCAGCAGCTCGCGGACAGGGAACACAGATACGCAGTATTTT. It encodes CASSSRTGNTDTQYF.

The chain is built from TRBV6-6 and TRBJ2-7; D might be TRBD2 (5 bases). With 4 bases removed from V and 4 bases from J, the gap between germline ends came to 14 bases. Germline assignment: CDR1 MNHNY and CDR2 SVGAGI (reference sequence). This CDR3 comprises 14 residues. For the CDR3, the DNA is TGTGCCAGCAGTTCGGGTACGACGGGATACGAGCAGTACGTC. Its translation is CASSSGTTGYEQYV.

The genes are TRBV7-9 and TRBJ2-5; weak D call: TRBD2 (6 bases). The CDR3 contains 15 residues. V lost 1 base to trimming and J lost 2 bases, with 11 bases between them. CDR1 is SEHNR, CDR2 FQNEAQ, per germline (reference sequence). CDR3 coding DNA: TGTGCCAGCAGCTTAGTAATCGGGAGTCAAGAGACCCAGTACTTC. This sequence encodes CASSLVIGSQETQYF.